A selection of T cell receptor beta chains follows, all from one sample in a study of T cell repertoires in cytomegalovirus infection. TCRdb itself ran the reads through MiXCR, one entry per CDR3 protein. The sample lists around 350,000 distinct CDR3 sequences; 15% to 20% were seen once. Sequenced material: PBMCs. These receptors were collected from a human donor in good health (CMV status not recorded). Some clones in this sample may be carry-over from other donors' samples. The CDR3 runs from the conserved cysteine through the conserved F or W. D genes are given only for firm matches. Expanded clones are given a class, and other clones once, few, many or no size at all.

TRBJ2-7	TRBD2	NA	TRBV4-2	CASSQPGGLYEQYF	TGTGCCAGCAGCCAGCCGGGAGGCCTCTACGAGCAGTACTTC
TRBJ2-7	NA	many	TRBV7-2	CASSLWVSTYEQYF	TGTGCCAGCAGCTTATGGGTCTCAACCTACGAGCAGTACTTC
TRBJ2-1	NA	NA	TRBV19	CASSIVGGGNEQFF	TGTGCCAGTAGTATAGTTGGGGGTGGGAATGAGCAGTTCTTC
TRBJ1-3	NA	NA	TRBV12-3/TRBV12-4	CASSRHKASSGNTIYF	TGTGCCAGCAGTCGACACAAGGCGAGCTCTGGAAACACCATATATTTT
TRBJ1-1	NA	many	TRBV7-8	CASSSRQSTEAFF	TGTGCCAGCAGCTCTCGCCAGAGTACTGAAGCTTTCTTT
TRBJ1-1	NA	few	TRBV10-2	CASSVNLGRTEAFF	TGCGCCAGCAGTGTGAATCTGGGTCGCACTGAAGCTTTCTTT
TRBJ2-1	TRBD2	NA	TRBV5-1	CASSPTSGRSEQFF	TGCGCCAGCAGCCCCACTAGCGGGAGAAGTGAGCAGTTCTTC
TRBJ2-3	TRBD2	few	TRBV19	CASSSRLARTDTQYF	TGTGCCAGTAGTTCGCGACTAGCGCGCACAGATACGCAGTATTTT
TRBJ2-3	TRBD1	many	TRBV7-2	CASRGGQGGVTDTQYF	TGTGCCAGCAGGGGTGGACAGGGTGGGGTGACAGATACGCAGTATTTT
TRBJ1-2	TRBD1	few	TRBV7-9	CASSLWDRGLGYGYTF	TGTGCCAGCAGCTTATGGGACAGGGGGCTCGGCTATGGCTACACCTTC
TRBJ2-2	NA	many	TRBV7-2	CASSLVISGELFF	TGTGCCAGCAGCTTAGTCATCAGCGGGGAGCTGTTTTTT
TRBJ2-4	TRBD1	few	TRBV12-3/TRBV12-4	CASSLAERQGAKNIQYF	TGTGCCAGCAGTTTAGCAGAAAGACAGGGGGCCAAAAACATTCAGTACTTC
TRBJ2-1	TRBD2	NA	TRBV10-3	CAISEVSGSQRGNEQFF	TGTGCCATCAGTGAAGTTAGCGGGAGTCAACGCGGGAATGAGCAGTTCTTC
TRBJ2-2	TRBD1	many	TRBV6-1	CASSDGQGSGELFF	TGTGCCAGCAGTGATGGACAGGGGTCCGGGGAGCTGTTTTTT
TRBJ1-3	NA	few	TRBV7-8	CASSLSPESSGNTIYF	TGTGCCAGCAGCTTATCCCCCGAAAGCTCTGGAAACACCATATATTTT
TRBJ1-1	NA	many	TRBV7-2	CASSLNGVMNTEAFF	TGTGCCAGCAGCTTAAATGGAGTCATGAACACTGAAGCTTTCTTT
TRBJ2-2	NA	few	TRBV7-9	CASNLAAGELFF	TGTGCCAGCAACCTGGCGGCCGGGGAGCTGTTTTTT
TRBJ2-5	NA	few	TRBV12-3/TRBV12-4	CASRGTKETQYF	TGTGCCAGCAGAGGGACAAAAGAGACCCAGTACTTC
TRBJ1-1	NA	many	TRBV25-1	CASSEVLLRLQNTEAFF	TGTGCCAGCAGTGAAGTGCTCTTGAGGTTACAAAACACTGAAGCTTTCTTT
TRBJ2-1	NA	few	TRBV12-3/TRBV12-4	CASSPPGAQEQFF	TGTGCCAGCAGTCCCCCGGGGGCCCAGGAGCAGTTCTTC
TRBJ2-3	NA	NA	TRBV6-2/TRBV6-3	CASNGGPNTDTQYF	TGTGCCAGCAATGGGGGGCCGAACACAGATACGCAGTATTTT
TRBJ2-3	NA	NA	TRBV20-1	CSARDSGGAGTDTQYF	TGCAGTGCTAGAGATTCCGGAGGAGCCGGCACAGATACGCAGTATTTT
TRBJ2-5	TRBD2	few	TRBV20-1	CSASPRLKRGPGETQYF	TGCAGTGCTAGTCCCCGGTTGAAGCGGGGGCCGGGGGAGACCCAGTACTTC
TRBJ2-7	TRBD1	many	TRBV10-3	CAISEWQGADEQYF	TGTGCCATCAGTGAATGGCAGGGGGCTGACGAGCAGTACTTC
TRBJ1-4	NA	NA	TRBV5-1	CASSPTQNEKLFF	TGCGCCAGCAGTCCTACACAGAATGAAAAACTGTTTTTT
TRBJ2-7	NA	NA	TRBV30	CAWSDGGPTYEQYF	TGTGCCTGGAGTGACGGGGGTCCCACCTACGAGCAGTACTTC
TRBJ2-5	NA	many	TRBV7-8	CASSSFGPQETQYF	TGTGCCAGCAGCTCCTTTGGTCCTCAAGAGACCCAGTACTTC
TRBJ2-1	TRBD2	many	TRBV7-2	CASSAGGTYNEQFF	TGTGCCAGCAGCGCCGGGGGGACCTACAATGAGCAGTTCTTC
TRBJ2-1	TRBD1	few	TRBV6-2/TRBV6-3	CASRKETGSAYNEQFF	TGTGCCAGCAGGAAAGAGACAGGGAGCGCCTACAATGAGCAGTTCTTC
TRBJ1-5	TRBD1	many	TRBV7-2	CASSSEQGLDQPQHF	TGTGCCAGCAGCTCCGAACAGGGGTTAGATCAGCCCCAGCATTTT
TRBJ1-1	NA	few	TRBV5-4	CASSRGATEAFF	TGTGCCAGCAGCCGAGGGGCCACTGAAGCTTTCTTT
TRBJ2-4	TRBD2	NA	TRBV3-1	CASSREDGLATF	TGTGCCAGCAGCCGGGAAGACGGACTAGCGACGTTC
TRBJ2-1	NA	NA	TRBV5-1	CASSGGDRSYNEQFF	TGCGCCAGCAGCGGGGGGGACAGATCCTACAATGAGCAGTTCTTC
TRBJ1-4	NA	few	TRBV15	CATSRDQGRGEKLFF	TGTGCCACCAGCAGAGATCAGGGCCGGGGTGAAAAACTGTTTTTT
TRBJ2-1	NA	NA	TRBV7-2	CASSLALGTYNEQFF	TGTGCCAGCAGCTTAGCCCTCGGGACCTACAATGAGCAGTTCTTC
TRBJ1-6	NA	many	TRBV7-2	CASSFLPYNSPLHF	TGTGCCAGCAGCTTTTTACCCTATAATTCACCCCTCCACTTT
TRBJ1-1	NA	few	TRBV28	CASILTAGTISNTEAFF	TGTGCCAGCATCCTAACGGCAGGGACCATTTCGAACACTGAAGCTTTCTTT
TRBJ2-6	NA	few	TRBV24-1	CATSDQTEGANVLTF	TGTGCCACCAGTGACCAGACGGAAGGGGCCAACGTCCTGACTTTC
TRBJ1-1	NA	many	TRBV7-2	CASSSSPTEAFF	TGTGCCAGCAGCTCCTCCCCCACTGAAGCTTTCTTT
TRBJ2-3	TRBD2	many	TRBV7-6	CASSLGPLAGGLDTQYF	TGTGCCAGCAGCCTGGGGCCCTTAGCGGGGGGGCTTGATACGCAGTATTTT
TRBJ2-5	TRBD2	many	TRBV7-9	CASTYLAETQETQYF	TGTGCCAGCACCTACCTAGCGGAAACCCAAGAGACCCAGTACTTC
TRBJ2-7	NA	few	TRBV20-1	CSLSWVYEQYF	TGCAGTCTCTCCTGGGTCTACGAGCAGTACTTC
TRBJ1-4	NA	many	TRBV4-1	CASSPAPNEKLFF	TGCGCCAGCAGCCCTGCCCCTAATGAAAAACTGTTTTTT
TRBJ2-3	NA	few	TRBV5-5	CASSLRGPDTDTQYF	TGTGCCAGCAGCTTACGGGGGCCAGACACAGATACGCAGTATTTT
TRBJ1-6	NA	NA	TRBV27	CASGPTPLHF	TGTGCCAGTGGTCCAACACCCCTCCACTTT
TRBJ1-6	TRBD1	many	TRBV7-6	CASSPYSGQVARGADSPLHF	TGTGCCAGCAGCCCATACTCGGGACAGGTTGCCCGGGGGGCCGATTCACCCCTCCACTTT
TRBJ2-2	TRBD2	few	TRBV19	CASSWRGGAGELFF	TGTGCCAGTAGTTGGCGGGGGGGCGCCGGGGAGCTGTTTTTT
TRBJ2-3	TRBD1	NA	TRBV6-4	CASSDGTGGTDTQYF	TGTGCCAGCAGTGACGGGACAGGGGGCACAGATACGCAGTATTTT
TRBJ2-5	NA	NA	TRBV6-8	CASSGGGAIQETQYF	TGTGCCAGCAGTGGGGGGGGGGCGATACAAGAGACCCAGTACTTC